These 30 T cell receptor beta chains were all obtained from the same sample, sequenced in a study of OX40 agonist ivuxolimab in advanced cancers. Libraries were prepared by immunoSEQ multiplex PCR; TCRdb keeps only in-frame clonotypes and omits some of them. This sample has about 45,000 clones; roughly 90% occur once, and the top ten carry around 1%. Sequencing was performed on CD4+ or CD8+ T cells sorted from blood, taken in a trial of the OX40 agonist ivuxolimab. The receptors were sampled from an adult with an advanced solid tumor such as melanoma, head and neck, liver or kidney cancer.

This chain connects TRBV2 to TRBJ1-1, with D uncertain. The CDR3 has 11 residues. Trimming removed 11 bases from V and 3 bases from J, with 10 bases in between. Germline CDR1 SNHLY, CDR2 FYNNEI. The DNA of the CDR3 is TGTGCCGGGAGCGTCGACACTGAAGCTTTCTTT. It yields the protein CAGSVDTEAFF. The whole variable domain, remainder taken from reference TRBV2 and TRBJ1-1, is EPEVTQTPSHQVTQMGQEVILRCVPISNHLYFYWYRQILGQKVEFLVSFYNNEISEKSEIFDDQFSVERPDGSNFTLKIRSTKLEDSAMYFCAGSVDTEAFFGQGTRLTVV.

This clone was detected only once. The chain has TRBV12-5 and TRBJ2-2; 8 bases align to TRBD2. V lost 6 bases, J lost 9 bases, and 15 bases stayed unmatched. The germline V gene has CDR1 LGHNT and CDR2 FRNRAP. The CDR3 has 16 residues. CDR3 sequence (DNA): TGTGCTAGTGGCCGCTCGGGACTAGGTTCTAGTTGGGAGCTGTTTTTT. This gives the protein CASGRSGLGSSWELFF.

This chain links TRBV11-2 with TRBJ1-2; D may be TRBD1 (5 bases). This CDR3 contains 13 residues. Germline V gives CDR1 SGHAT, CDR2 FQNNGV. With 0 bases removed from V and 3 bases from J, the gap between germline ends came to 5 bases. The CDR3 loop reads CASSLDRDYGYTF. For the CDR3, the DNA is TGTGCCAGCAGCTTAGACAGGGACTATGGCTACACCTTC.

V gene TRBV14 combines with J gene TRBJ2-5, with 9 bases fitting TRBD1. The CDR3 runs 15 residues. Trimming took 1 base from V and 7 from J; bases not matched to a gene: 7. From germline, CDR1 is SGHDN and CDR2 FVKESK. The CDR3 DNA reads as TGTGCCAGCAGCCAAGGGGACAGGGCGTTGCGGACCCAGTACTTC. Its protein is CASSQGDRALRTQYF. Using reference TRBV14 and TRBJ2-5 for the parts outside the CDR3, the full variable domain is EAGVTQFPSHSVIEKGQTVTLRCDPISGHDNLYWYRRVMGKEIKFLLHFVKESKQDESGMPNNRFLAERTGGTYSTLKVQPAELEDSGVYFCASSQGDRALRTQYFGPGTRLLVL.

J is TRBJ2-1 and V is TRBV29-1; D is perhaps TRBD1 or TRBD2 (5 bases each). The V and J ends lost 4 bases and 5 bases respectively, with 12 bases between them. CDR1 is SQVTM, CDR2 ANQGSEA, per germline. The CDR3 length is 13 residues. The CDR3 here is CSVGALGDNEQFF. CDR3 in DNA: TGCAGCGTTGGGGCCTTGGGGGACAATGAGCAGTTCTTC.

This clone was seen once. V is TRBV6-1 and J is TRBJ1-2; no reliable D call. The germline V gene has CDR1 MNHNS and CDR2 SASEGT. V was cut by 8 bases and J by 1 base, with 5 bases left in between. CDR3 length: 11 amino acids. The CDR3 loop reads CASGINYGYTF. Written as DNA, the CDR3 is TGTGCCAGCGGAATTAACTATGGCTACACCTTC.

This chain connects TRBV6-5 to TRBJ2-7; D is possibly TRBD1 (6 bases). Germline CDR1 is MNHEY and CDR2 is SVGAGI. The CDR3 sequence is 15 residues long. Trimming cost V 6 bases and J 0 bases, with 15 bases left between them. The CDR3 spells CASRTPQGSSYEQYF. CDR3 in DNA: TGTGCCAGCAGGACACCCCAGGGGAGCTCCTACGAGCAGTACTTC.

The rearrangement links TRBV4-2 to TRBJ2-2; weak D call: TRBD1 (6 bases). The germline CDR1 and CDR2 sequences are LGHNA and YNFKEQ. Trimming pared 6 bases from V and 5 bases from J, leaving 16 bases between. The CDR3 length is 15 residues. In DNA, the CDR3 is TGTGCCAGCAGTCAGAACAGGGTTATAACCGGGGAGCTGTTTTTT. As protein: CASSQNRVITGELFF.

The V and J genes are TRBV11-3 and TRBJ2-1; D remains ambiguous. There are 13 residues in the CDR3. Trimming cost V 2 bases and J 7 bases, with 9 bases left between them. In germline, CDR1 is SGHNT, CDR2 YENEEA. As DNA, the CDR3 is TGTGCCAGCAGCTTATCTATGGATAATGAGCAGTTCTTC. Encoded protein: CASSLSMDNEQFF.

V is TRBV4-2 and J is TRBJ2-3; 8 nucleotides agree with TRBD2. Looked up from germline, CDR1 is LGHNA and CDR2 is YNFKEQ. J gave up 2 bases and V 4 bases, and 5 bases lay outside the gene matches. This CDR3 has 15 residues. CDR3 sequence reads: CASSRSGLDTDTQYF. In DNA form, the CDR3 reads TGTGCCAGCAGCCGCTCGGGACTAGACACAGATACGCAGTATTTT.

The V gene is TRBV11-3, the J gene TRBJ2-7; D possibly matches TRBD1 or TRBD2 (6 bases each). Per germline, CDR1 SGHNT and CDR2 YENEEA. This CDR3 has 14 residues. V was clipped by 5 bases and J by 5 bases, with 16 bases between them. This chain's CDR3 is CASSPGGRADEQYF. The DNA for the CDR3 is TGTGCCAGCAGCCCCGGGGGCAGGGCCGACGAGCAGTACTTC. The full variable domain, in which reference TRBV11-3 and TRBJ2-7 provide the parts outside the CDR3, is EAGVVQSPRYKIIEKKQPVAFWCNPISGHNTLYWYLQNLGQGPELLIRYENEEAVDDSQLPKDRFSAERLKGVDSTLKIQPAELGDSAVYLCASSPGGRADEQYFGPGTRLTVT.

This chain uses TRBV6-1 with TRBJ2-7; 13 bases are a match to TRBD2. The germline V gene encodes CDR1 MNHNS and CDR2 SASEGT. The trim removed 3 bases at V and 6 bases at J, leaving 8 bases unmatched. This CDR3 region has 16 residues. This CDR3 is CASSDPTSGRAFEQYF. CDR3 DNA: TGTGCCAGCAGTGACCCAACTAGCGGGAGGGCTTTCGAGCAGTACTTC.

This rearrangement joins TRBV10-1 to TRBJ2-7; 9 bases match TRBD2. J gave up 5 bases and V 2 bases, and 10 bases lay outside the gene matches. This CDR3 has 16 amino acids. Looked up from germline, CDR1 is WNHNN and CDR2 is SYGVQD (reference sequence). CDR3 amino acids: CASSEGTSSPGDEQYF. CDR3 nucleotide sequence: TGCGCCAGCAGTGAGGGGACTAGCTCTCCGGGGGACGAGCAGTACTTC.

V is TRBV18 and J is TRBJ2-2; TRBD2 matches 10 bases. J was trimmed by 4 bases and V by 3 bases; bases with no gene match: 11. The germline gives CDR1 KGHSH, CDR2 LQKENI. CDR3 length: 18 amino acids. The CDR3 is CASSPQLAGLRSTGELFF. The CDR3 DNA sequence: TGTGCCAGCTCACCCCAACTAGCGGGATTGCGGAGCACCGGGGAGCTGTTTTTT.

The chain carries TRBV10-2 and TRBJ1-4; D is perhaps TRBD1 (6 bases). V lost 6 bases and J 3 bases, leaving 11 bases between the germline ends. The germline CDR1 and CDR2 sequences are WSHSY and SAAADI. The CDR3 extends over 14 amino acids. The DNA of the CDR3 is TGCGCCAGCAGCTTCGACAGGCCTAATGAAAAACTGTTTTTT. Its translation: CASSFDRPNEKLFF.

This chain connects TRBV5-6 to TRBJ1-6; 7 nucleotides line up with TRBD1. Unmatched junction bases numbered 7, after V lost 4 bases and J lost 9 bases. The CDR3 contains 14 residues. CDR1 is SGHDT, CDR2 YYEEEE, per germline. The CDR3 DNA reads TGTGCCAGCAGCCCGACAGGGTTCGGTTCACCCCTCCACTTT. It codes for CASSPTGFGSPLHF.

Note on this clone: Its ends do not fully match the called genes, so a read error is possible. The CDR3 loop reads CASSQAPRGGELFF. In DNA form, the CDR3 reads TGCGCCAGCAGTCAAGCCCCCCGCGGCGGGGAGCTGTTTTTT. The chain carries TRBV4-3 and TRBJ2-2; D is ambiguous. Germline V lookup: CDR1 LGHNA, CDR2 YSLEER. The CDR3 consists of 14 residues.

The chain recombines TRBV18 with TRBJ1-4; D is uncertain. Germline V gives CDR1 KGHSH, CDR2 LQKENI. The V and J ends lost 1 base and 3 bases respectively, with 9 bases between them. This CDR3 is built from 15 residues. CDR3 region: CASSPQRAANEKLFF. The CDR3 region has the DNA TGTGCCAGCTCACCACAGAGGGCGGCTAATGAAAAACTGTTTTTT.

V gene TRBV29-1 combines with J gene TRBJ2-7; 7 bases line up with TRBD1. The CDR3 loop spans 15 amino acids. V trimming: 6 bases; J trimming: 0 bases; junction bases outside the gene matches: 11. Germline V gene sequence: CDR1 SQVTM, CDR2 ANQGSEA. The chain's CDR3 is CSVARGRPHSYEQYF. The CDR3 nucleotides read TGCAGCGTCGCTAGGGGGCGGCCTCACTCCTACGAGCAGTACTTC.

The J gene is TRBJ2-1, the V gene TRBV5-6; the D gene is possibly TRBD2 (6 bases). Germline assignment: CDR1 SGHDT and CDR2 YYEEEE. This CDR3 comprises 14 residues. The V end lost 4 bases, the J end lost 1 base, and 9 bases lay between the germline ends. The CDR3 spells CASSLAGSYNEQFF. CDR3 in DNA: TGTGCCAGCAGCCTCGCGGGGTCCTACAATGAGCAGTTCTTC.

The chain carries TRBV19 and TRBJ1-6; D remains ambiguous. Germline assignment: CDR1 LNHDA and CDR2 SQIVND (reference sequence). Trimming pared 3 bases from V and 10 bases from J, leaving 7 bases between. The CDR3 runs 12 residues. The CDR3 DNA is TGTGCCAGTAGTATGGGGAGGTCACCCCTCCACTTT. As protein: CASSMGRSPLHF.

This clone was found once. A junction end diverges from the germline sequence, so it may reflect a read error. The chain combines TRBV7-7 with TRBJ2-2; a possible D gene is TRBD1 (5 bases). CDR1 is SSHAT, CDR2 FNYEAQ, per germline (reference sequence). The CDR3 is 14 amino acids. CDR3 coding DNA: TGTGCTAGCATGATTCAGGGGAACACCGGGGAGCTGTTTTTT. This codes for CASMIQGNTGELFF.

The V call is TRBV2, the J call TRBJ1-5; D unresolved. Deletions cut 8 bases from V and 7 bases from J, with 6 bases between. This CDR3 comprises 10 residues. The germline V gene encodes CDR1 SNHLY and CDR2 FYNNEI. The CDR3 DNA reads as TGTGCCAGCGGGAACCAGCCCCAGCATTTT. It specifies CASGNQPQHF.

This chain links TRBV2 with TRBJ2-2; D is unresolved. The CDR3 runs to 12 residues. The V end was cut by 7 bases, the J end by 5 bases, with 8 bases between. Germline V lookup: CDR1 SNHLY, CDR2 FYNNEI. DNA of the CDR3: TGTGCCAGCATATTTGGGACCGGGGAGCTGTTTTTT. Translating gives CASIFGTGELFF.

This sequence joins TRBV7-3 and TRBJ2-5, with TRBD2 matching 9 bases. The trim removed 3 bases at V and 5 bases at J, leaving 7 bases unmatched. Germline-derived CDR1 and CDR2 are SGHTA and FQGTGA. This CDR3 comprises 15 residues. The CDR3 nucleotides are TGTGCCAGCAGCTTGGGTAGCGGGAGTTATGAGACCCAGTACTTC. Residues: CASSLGSGSYETQYF.

The chain carries TRBV7-3 and TRBJ2-3; tentative D call: TRBD2 (7 bases). Germline values: CDR1 SGHTA, CDR2 FQGTGA. V dropped 5 bases and J dropped 8 bases, with 26 bases sitting between them. CDR3 length: 17 residues. The CDR3, as DNA: TGTGCCAGCAGCCAAGCGGGAAGGGGGAGGGCCTTTGGTACGCAGTATTTT. The encoded protein is CASSQAGRGRAFGTQYF.

The genes are TRBV7-3 and TRBJ2-7; 7 nucleotides align to TRBD2. V gave up 4 bases and J gave up 3 bases; unmatched junction bases: 3. The V gene's germline CDR1 is SGHTA and CDR2 FQGTGA. This CDR3 comprises 13 residues. As DNA, the CDR3 is TGTGCCAGCAGCTCGGCTAGCGGCTACGAGCAGTACTTC. Protein sequence: CASSSASGYEQYF.

This clone has just one count. This chain connects TRBV27 to TRBJ2-3, with 11 bases aligning to TRBD2. CDR3 length: 15 amino acids. Germline CDR1 and CDR2: MNHEY and SMNVEV (reference sequence). V lost 8 bases to trimming and J lost 4 bases; unmatched junction nucleotides: 8. The CDR3 spells CASHIAGGLADTQYF. The CDR3 region has the DNA TGTGCCAGCCACATAGCGGGAGGGTTGGCAGATACGCAGTATTTT.

The chain combines TRBV18 with TRBJ1-2; no definite D call. The ends were cut back, 6 bases at V and 3 bases at J, with 8 bases in the middle. CDR3 length: 12 residues. Germline-derived CDR1 and CDR2 are KGHSH and LQKENI. The CDR3 region has the DNA TGTGCCAGCTCCCGGACCGACTATGGCTACACCTTC. Its protein is CASSRTDYGYTF. The full variable domain, rest sourced from reference TRBV18 and TRBJ1-2, is NAGVMQNPRHLVRRRGQEARLRCSPMKGHSHVYWYRQLPEEGLKFMVYLQKENIIDESGMPKERFSAEFPKEGPSILRIQQVVRGDSAAYFCASSRTDYGYTFGSGTRLTVV.

The rearrangement joins TRBV7-8 to TRBJ1-1; D remains ambiguous. This CDR3 has 15 amino acids. V lost 6 bases and J 2 bases, leaving 16 bases between the germline ends. The V gene's germline CDR1 is SGHVS and CDR2 FQNEAQ. CDR3 nucleotides: TGTGCCAGCAGGCGGCAGATCCCTTCTAACACTGAAGCTTTCTTT. Protein: CASRRQIPSNTEAFF.